These 17 T cell receptor beta chains share one sample of origin, sequenced in a study of blood T cell repertoires in COVID-19. Data came from immunoSEQ multiplex PCR; TCRdb stores just in-frame clones and leaves some out. This table has over 60,000 clones, 70% to 80% appearing once. What was sequenced was peripheral blood. The receptors here all came from a man aged 80 or over with active or convalescent COVID-19.

This clone was counted a few times. The rearrangement links TRBV29-1 to TRBJ1-1; D might be TRBD1 (5 bases). This CDR3 comprises 14 residues. Germline loops: CDR1 SQVTM, CDR2 ANQGSEA. Trimming shortened V by 3 bases and J by 10 bases, and 21 bases separated the two germline ends. The CDR3 coding sequence is TGCAGCGTTGACATCGATATAGGGGCAGGACGAGCTTTCTTT. This codes for CSVDIDIGAGRAFF.

This clone has a single count. The genes are TRBV7-9 and TRBJ2-3; 9 nucleotides line up with TRBD2. J gave up 4 bases and V 5 bases, and 13 bases lay outside the gene matches. This CDR3 comprises 17 residues. CDR1 is SEHNR and CDR2 is FQNEAQ in the germline V gene (reference sequence). For the CDR3, the DNA is TGTGCCAGCAGCGAAGGGCGGCGGGAGGGCTTGGCAGATACGCAGTATTTT. This encodes CASSEGRREGLADTQYF.

The genes are TRBV13 and TRBJ1-6; 9 bases fit TRBD1. The CDR3 loop spans 15 amino acids. V lost 3 bases to trimming and J lost 8 bases; unmatched junction nucleotides: 5. In germline, CDR1 is PRHDT, CDR2 FYEKMQ (reference sequence). The CDR3 sequence is CASSLDGQGYSPLHF. DNA for the CDR3: TGTGCCAGCAGCTTGGATGGACAGGGGTATTCACCCCTCCACTTT.

The chain joins TRBV25-1 to TRBJ1-3; 9 nucleotides agree with TRBD1. The CDR3 totals 16 residues. With 4 bases clipped from V and 4 bases from J, the junction kept 8 bases outside the gene matches. Per germline, CDR1 MGHDK and CDR2 SYGVNS. The CDR3 bases are TGTGCCAGCAGTGCCTATCGGACAGGGGACGGAAACACCATATATTTT. It is translated as CASSAYRTGDGNTIYF.

This chain connects TRBV4-1 to TRBJ2-5; D perhaps matches TRBD2 (5 bases). The V end lost 5 bases, the J end lost 1 base, and 8 bases lay between the germline ends. The germline gives CDR1 MGHRA, CDR2 YSYEKL. This CDR3 is 13 amino acids long. The CDR3 loop is CASSTGVQETQYF. The CDR3 nucleotides read TGCGCCAGCAGCACCGGGGTCCAAGAGACCCAGTACTTC.

This clone came up a few times. The rearrangement links TRBV5-6 to TRBJ2-7; the D gene is possibly TRBD1 (7 bases). Trimming stripped 4 bases from V and 5 bases from J, with 13 bases between. The CDR3 length is 13 residues. CDR1 and CDR2 from the germline V gene are SGHDT and YYEEEE. CDR3: CASSPGGHNEQYF. As DNA, the CDR3 is TGTGCCAGCAGCCCAGGGGGGCACAACGAGCAGTACTTC. The full variable domain, in which reference TRBV5-6 and TRBJ2-7 provide the parts outside the CDR3, is DAGVTQSPTHLIKTRGQQVTLRCSPKSGHDTVSWYQQALGQGPQFIFQYYEEEERQRGNFPDRFSGHQFPNYSSELNVNALLLGDSALYLCASSPGGHNEQYFGPGTRLTVT.

The J gene is TRBJ2-5, the V gene TRBV24-1; 9 bases are shared with TRBD1. After removal of 3 bases from V and 5 bases from J, the junction contained 3 bases not matched to a gene. The CDR3 covers 14 residues. Germline V lookup: CDR1 KGHDR, CDR2 SFDVKD. The CDR3, as DNA: TGTGCCACCAGTGATACAGGGACAGGGGAGACCCAGTACTTC. Protein product: CATSDTGTGETQYF.

The DNA for the CDR3 is TGTGCCAGCAGCCAAACTAGCGGGAGGACAGATACGCAGTATTTT. Translation gives CASSQTSGRTDTQYF. The V and J genes are TRBV14 and TRBJ2-3, with 12 bases fitting TRBD2. The V gene end was trimmed by 2 bases and the J gene end by 3 bases; junction bases not matched to a gene: 0. The V gene's germline CDR1 is SGHDN and CDR2 FVKESK. This CDR3 is 15 amino acids long.

CDR3 coding DNA: TGTGCCAGCAGTTACGCAGCTAGCGGGAGTACAGATACGCAGTATTTT. It translates to CASSYAASGSTDTQYF. The chain uses TRBV6-6 and TRBJ2-3, with 10 bases that match TRBD2. There are 16 residues in the CDR3. Germline lookup yields CDR1 MNHNY and CDR2 SVGAGI (reference sequence). V lost 2 bases and J lost 3; bases outside the gene matches: 5.

The J gene is TRBJ1-2, the V gene TRBV2, with 7 nucleotides matching TRBD1. The ends lost 0 bases at V and 8 bases at J; junction bases unmatched: 6. CDR1 is SNHLY and CDR2 is FYNNEI in the germline V gene. CDR3 length: 14 residues. Here the CDR3 DNA reads TGTGCCAGCAGTGAAGCCGACAGGGCATCCGGCTACACCTTC. Its translation: CASSEADRASGYTF.

The chain employs TRBV5-1 and TRBJ2-5, with 8 bases lining up with TRBD2. The CDR3 is made up of 14 amino acids. The J segment lost 1 base and the V segment lost 1 base, leaving 0 bases of the junction unmatched. Germline V CDR1 and CDR2: SGHRS, YFSETQ. Here the CDR3 reads CASSLTSGQETQYF. CDR3 sequence (DNA): TGCGCCAGCAGCTTGACTAGCGGCCAAGAGACCCAGTACTTC.

V and J are TRBV5-1 and TRBJ2-2; possible D gene TRBD2, 5 bases. The CDR3 totals 16 residues. Germline-derived CDR1 and CDR2 are SGHRS and YFSETQ. Between the trimmed V and J ends, which lost 0 bases and 1 base, there was a span of 10 bases. CDR3 DNA: TGCGCCAGCAGCTTGGAAGAGGGTGGGAACACCGGGGAGCTGTTTTTT. Amino acid sequence: CASSLEEGGNTGELFF. Drawing the rest from reference TRBV5-1 and TRBJ2-2, the complete variable domain is KAGVTQTPRYLIKTRGQQVTLSCSPISGHRSVSWYQQTPGQGLQFLFEYFSETQRNKGNFPGRFSGRQFSNSRSEMNVSTLELGDSALYLCASSLEEGGNTGELFFGEGSRLTVL.

This chain joins TRBV21-1 and TRBJ2-7; the table calls TRBD2, which could not be checked here. TRBV21-1 is designated a pseudogene. This CDR3 has 14 residues. The CDR3 region has the DNA TGTGCCAGCAGCAAAAGCCGCAATCCCTACGAGCAGTACTTC. Protein sequence: CASSKSRNPYEQYF.

The genes are TRBV19 and TRBJ2-2; TRBD2 is a possible D gene (5 bases). Per the germline V gene, CDR1 is LNHDA and CDR2 is SQIVND (reference sequence). The CDR3 length is 14 residues. V was cut by 4 bases and J by 1 base, with 7 bases left in between. Here the CDR3 DNA reads TGTGCCAGTAGTAGAGGGAAGAACACCGGGGAGCTGTTTTTT. This encodes CASSRGKNTGELFF.

V is TRBV7-9 and J is TRBJ1-1, with 8 bases lining up with TRBD1. The CDR3 runs 16 residues. Germline values: CDR1 SEHNR, CDR2 FQNEAQ (reference sequence). V gave up 5 bases and J gave up 1 base; unmatched junction bases: 9. This CDR3 reads CASSKHPGTGNTEAFF. The CDR3 nucleotides are TGTGCCAGCAGCAAACATCCCGGGACAGGGAACACTGAAGCTTTCTTT.

The V and J genes are TRBV19 and TRBJ2-3, with a weak D call TRBD1 (6 bases). The CDR3 is 15 amino acids. With 5 bases removed from V and 3 bases from J, the gap between germline ends came to 15 bases. Germline lookup yields CDR1 LNHDA and CDR2 SQIVND (reference sequence). Here the CDR3 DNA reads TGTGCCAGTAGTCCAGCACAGGGCCAAACAGATACGCAGTATTTT. Encoded protein: CASSPAQGQTDTQYF.

The chain couples TRBV28 to TRBJ2-7; tentative D call: TRBD2 (6 bases). V was trimmed by 5 bases and J by 0 bases, leaving 17 bases between them. Germline assignment: CDR1 MDHEN and CDR2 SYDVKM. There are 16 residues in the CDR3. CDR3 in amino acids: CASSTLYPSASYEQYF. Written as DNA, the CDR3 is TGTGCCAGCAGTACTCTATATCCTAGCGCCTCCTACGAGCAGTACTTC.